What follows are 4 T cell receptor beta chains derived from one specimen sequenced in a study of shared clonotypes between healthy human individuals. TCRdb's table, derived via immunoSEQ multiplex PCR, lists solely in-frame clones and lacks some. The sample shows approximately 640,000 clones, roughly 88% of them seen only once. Sequenced sample: memory CD8+ T cells from PBMCs. Described subset: CD45RO+ cells pooled with CCR7-negative TemRA cells. The receptors shown here come from a man aged 18-30 years in good health. Some clones in this sample may be carry-over from other donors' samples.

V gene TRBV23-1 combines with J gene TRBJ2-3; D unclear. TRBV23-1 is treated as an ORF (open reading frame) with a function not yet certain. The V gene lost 4 bases and the J gene lost 5 bases, with 19 bases spanning the gap. The CDR3 consists of 16 residues. CDR3 sequence reads: CASSPLTVPREDTQYF. DNA of the CDR3: TGCGCCAGCAGTCCCTTGACGGTGCCCCGCGAAGATACGCAGTATTTT.

This clone has more than one count but fewer than ten. The CDR3 sequence: CASSPRQMNTEAFF. DNA for the CDR3: TGCGCCAGCAGCCCCCGTCAGATGAACACTGAAGCTTTCTTT. The V gene is TRBV4-1, the J gene TRBJ1-1, with D uncertain. Germline lookup yields CDR1 MGHRA and CDR2 YSYEKL. V shed 4 bases and J shed 0 bases, with 9 bases lying between them. This CDR3 is built from 14 residues.

This clone was picked up many times. DNA for the CDR3: TGTGCCAGCAGCAAGGTAGGACTAGCGGGGAAGCAGTTCTTC. Translation: CASSKVGLAGKQFF. The chain joins TRBV21-1 to TRBJ2-1; the listed D gene, TRBD2, was not tested against the DNA. TRBV21-1 is a recognized pseudogene. This CDR3 contains 14 residues.

V and J are TRBV2 and TRBJ1-2; D is uncertain. The ends were cut back, 9 bases at V and 8 bases at J, with 13 bases in the middle. Germline CDR1 reads SNHLY; CDR2 reads FYNNEI. This CDR3 region has 11 residues. This CDR3 reads CASSLPPGYTF. CDR3 bases: TGTGCCAGTAGCCTCCCCCCGGGCTACACCTTC.